This TCR beta chain was found in a study of CD8 T cells in Susac syndrome (dated by TCRdb to between 2019 and 2020). In terms of the full investigation: Of the Susac syndrome patients who were sequenced, roughly 8 were in clinical remission while roughly six had clinically active disease. At the time of blood withdrawal, Susac syndrome patients were either therapy-naive, taking corticosteroids (with some also receiving IVIg), or on IVIg alone. Whether CD8+ T cell activation and differentiation in Susac syndrome was antigen driven was tested using repertoire sequencing. What the study reported, not specific to this receptor: In patients with Susac syndrome, the CD4+ T cell repertoire showed no detectable clonal expansion. The number of individuals in the TCR sequencing and HLA analysis was acknowledged as relatively small.

In the germline V gene, CDR1 corresponds to SQVTM and CDR2 to ANQGSEA. The CDR3, from cysteine to phenylalanine, totals 12 residues. The read is trimmed to its CDR3 DNA, 36 bases read in frame from base 1. V gives up 4 bases and J gives up 0 bases, and the segment between their germline ends measures 6 bases. RNA was extracted using the RNeasy kit, and about 0.5 to 1 ug of the RNA was reverse transcribed with random hexamers. The immunoSEQ multiplex PCR assay, which covers 54 Vbeta and 13 Jbeta segments, was used to amplify TCR beta CDR3 regions. To correct PCR amplification bias, a synthetic template baseline was used for both primer optimization and computational correction. Per the original workflow: Reads were assigned to V, D and J genes according to IMGT and analyzed in immunoSEQ Analyzer, with only productive sequences retained. Clonality was calculated as one minus the Shannon entropy normalized by log2 of the number of productive unique sequences. For each patient and control, public and private clones were evaluated within the 100 most prevalent clones. Clones were defined as Susac-specific if absent from the healthy and MS cohorts, from 1052 published viral clones and from other ImmuneACCESS disease sequences. In-frame beta chains were kept once TCRdb had trimmed the public reads at Q25 with fastp and called clones with MiXCR. Rows matching on CDR3 protein sequence are summarized as one entry with the most common DNA and genes. The V and J calls shown here were made by TCRdb, not taken from the authors' results. Within this sample are some 150,000 distinct CDR3 sequences, with approximately 95% of them counted one time only. Roughly 0.14% of the sample rests with the top ten.

Peripheral blood CD8+ and CD4+ T cells from healthy donors, Susac syndrome patients and multiple sclerosis patients were profiled by high-throughput TCR beta sequencing. The Susac syndrome patients fulfilled recently defined diagnostic criteria for definite or probable disease. Bulk CD8+ and CD4+ T cells were purified by magnetic negative isolation, while CD8+ TEMRA cells were enriched using FACS. Blood was collected in EDTA tubes and processed within 24 hours, with PBMCs isolated through density gradient centrifugation. PBMCs intended for TCR sequencing were frozen in liquid nitrogen and were later thawed in a 37 degrees C water bath. The sorted or isolated CD4+, CD8+ and CD8+ TEMRA cells had a purity of 90% or higher. Comments on this clonotype: The specificity of this receptor is unknown. Base qualities are not recorded, but no much larger clone differs from it by a single base.

The sequence links TRBV29-1 to TRBJ1-1, with an unclear D gene assignment. The source material was CD4+ T cells from PBMCs. The source is a human donor with Susac syndrome. The nucleotide sequence reads TGCAGCGTTGGAATATTGAACACTGAAGCTTTCTTT. It specifies CSVGILNTEAFF.